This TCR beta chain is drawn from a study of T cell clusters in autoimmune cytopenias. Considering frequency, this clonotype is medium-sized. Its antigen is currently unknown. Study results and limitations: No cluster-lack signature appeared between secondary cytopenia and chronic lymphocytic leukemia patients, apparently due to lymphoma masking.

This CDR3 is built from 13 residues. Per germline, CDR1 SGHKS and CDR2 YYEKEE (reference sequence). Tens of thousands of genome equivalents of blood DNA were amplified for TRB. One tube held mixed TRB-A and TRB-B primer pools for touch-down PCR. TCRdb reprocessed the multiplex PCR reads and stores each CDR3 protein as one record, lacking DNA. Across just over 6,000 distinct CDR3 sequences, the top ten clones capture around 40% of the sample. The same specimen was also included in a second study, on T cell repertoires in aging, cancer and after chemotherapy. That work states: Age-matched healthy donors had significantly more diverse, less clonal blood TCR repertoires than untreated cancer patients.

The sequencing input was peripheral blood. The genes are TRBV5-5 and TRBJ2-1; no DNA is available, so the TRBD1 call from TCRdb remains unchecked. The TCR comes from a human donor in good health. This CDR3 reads CASSSAGGDEQFF.